The entry that follows covers one TCR beta chain sequence. The antigen is not known. Data came from immunoSEQ multiplex PCR; TCRdb stores just in-frame clones and leaves some out. This sample carries 78,000 or so clones, 90% to 96% of them seen once, and the ten largest clones take about 1.5%. This sample is drawn from a study of cytomegalovirus exposure and HLA in healthy donors. Trimming cost V 3 bases and J 8 bases; bases outside gene matches: 9. Germline-derived CDR1 and CDR2 are SGHRS and YFSETQ. This CDR3 spans 15 amino acids. Findings and limits, study-wide: Researchers counted about 150 TCR beta chains as cytomegalovirus-associated. With high specificity and sensitivity, the classifier reportedly diagnosed cytomegalovirus status. In the 120 or so validation repertoires, about 94% of cluster scores exceeded 0, per a later analysis.

The donors were part of the validation cohort of 95 to 150 subjects. That cohort was separate from the first cohort, which comprised 500 to 700 subjects. The chain links TRBV5-1 to TRBJ1-2; 11 nucleotides agree with TRBD1. The TCR originated in a man aged 18 to 30 in good health and CMV-seropositive. Material: PBMCs. The CDR3 nucleotides read TGCGCCAGCAGCTCGCGGACAGGGGGCACGCACGGCTACACCTTC. The encoded protein is CASSSRTGGTHGYTF.